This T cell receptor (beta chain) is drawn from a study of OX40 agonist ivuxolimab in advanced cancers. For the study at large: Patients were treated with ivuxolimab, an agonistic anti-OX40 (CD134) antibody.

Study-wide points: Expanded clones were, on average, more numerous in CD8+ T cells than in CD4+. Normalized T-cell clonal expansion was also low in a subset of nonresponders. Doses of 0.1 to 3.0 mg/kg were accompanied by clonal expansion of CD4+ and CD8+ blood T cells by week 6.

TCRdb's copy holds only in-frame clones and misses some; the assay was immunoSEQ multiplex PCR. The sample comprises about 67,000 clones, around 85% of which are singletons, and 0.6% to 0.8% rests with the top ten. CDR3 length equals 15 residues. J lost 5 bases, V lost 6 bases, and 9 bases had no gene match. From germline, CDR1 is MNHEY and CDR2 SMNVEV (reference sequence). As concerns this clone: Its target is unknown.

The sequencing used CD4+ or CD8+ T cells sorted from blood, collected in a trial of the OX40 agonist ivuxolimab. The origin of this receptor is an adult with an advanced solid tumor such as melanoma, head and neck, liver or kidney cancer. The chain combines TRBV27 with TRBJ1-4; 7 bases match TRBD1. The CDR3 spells CASSQGQPGNEKLFF. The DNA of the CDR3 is TGTGCCAGCAGCCAGGGACAGCCTGGGAATGAAAAACTGTTTTTT.